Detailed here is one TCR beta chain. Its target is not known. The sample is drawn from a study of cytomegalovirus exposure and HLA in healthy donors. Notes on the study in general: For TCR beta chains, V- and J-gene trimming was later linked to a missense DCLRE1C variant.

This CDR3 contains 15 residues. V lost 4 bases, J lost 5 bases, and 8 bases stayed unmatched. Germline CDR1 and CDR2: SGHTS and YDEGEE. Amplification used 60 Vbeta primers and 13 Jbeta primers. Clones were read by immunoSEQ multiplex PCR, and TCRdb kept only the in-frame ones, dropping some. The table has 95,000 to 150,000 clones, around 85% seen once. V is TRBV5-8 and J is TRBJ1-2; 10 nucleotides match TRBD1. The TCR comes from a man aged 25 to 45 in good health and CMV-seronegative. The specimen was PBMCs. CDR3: CASSRDRGAYYGYTF. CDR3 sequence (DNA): TGTGCCAGCAGCCGGGACAGGGGAGCCTATTATGGCTACACCTTC.